The entry below gives a single T cell receptor (beta chain) sequence along with its context. Its antigen is unidentified. These data are taken from a study of T cell repertoires in cytomegalovirus infection. TCRdb used MiXCR to reprocess the reads, holding one entry per CDR3 protein. Of about 78,000 distinct CDR3 sequences listed, approximately 39% are singletons. V lost 3 bases and J lost 6; bases outside the gene matches: 10. The CDR3 is 15 residues long. The germline CDR1 and CDR2 sequences are SGHVT and SQSDAQ. The clonotype originates from a human donor in good health (CMV status not recorded). Some clones in this sample may be carry-over from other donors' samples. The sequencing here drew on CD8+ T cells from cultured PBMCs, taken from culture after CMV antigen stimulation. The chain recombines TRBV7-4 with TRBJ2-7; 8 bases fit TRBD1. CDR3 DNA: TGTGCCAGCAGCTTCCCCGGACAGGGAGACCCCGAGCAGTACTTC. Amino acids: CASSFPGQGDPEQYF. Based on the CDR3 plus reference TRBV7-4 and TRBJ2-7, the full variable domain is GAGVSQSPRYKVAKRGRDVALRCDSISGHVTLYWYRQTLGQGSEVLTYSQSDAQRDKSGRPSGRFSAERPERSVSTLKIQRTEQGDSAVYLCASSFPGQGDPEQYFGPGTRLTVT.